The present T cell receptor (beta chain) was sequenced within a study of control samples from healthy donors and cancer patients. Germline V gene sequence: CDR1 MNHEY, CDR2 SVGAGI. V lost 0 bases, J lost 8 bases, and 10 bases lay in between. This CDR3 contains 13 residues. This clone was recorded a few times. Produced via immunoSEQ multiplex PCR; TCRdb's table is partial and in-frame only. Here the sample spans tens of thousands of clones, 86% being singletons. The specimen was blood. The source of this sequence is a woman in her forties or fifties in good health. The chain links TRBV6-5 to TRBJ1-2; tentatively, D is TRBD1 (5 bases). DNA for the CDR3: TGTGCCAGCAGTTACTCGCCAGGGCGCGGCTACACCTTC. Translated: CASSYSPGRGYTF.